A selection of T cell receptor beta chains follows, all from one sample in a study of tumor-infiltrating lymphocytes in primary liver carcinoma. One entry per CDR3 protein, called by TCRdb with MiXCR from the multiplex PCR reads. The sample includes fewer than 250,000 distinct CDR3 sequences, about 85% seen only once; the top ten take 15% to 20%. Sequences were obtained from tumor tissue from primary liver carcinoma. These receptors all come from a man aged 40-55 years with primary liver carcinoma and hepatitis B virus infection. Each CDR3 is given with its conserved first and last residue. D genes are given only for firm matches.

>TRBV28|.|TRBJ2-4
CASSPPGLARNIHYF
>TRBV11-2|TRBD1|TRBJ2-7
CANSLRLTGEDDQYF
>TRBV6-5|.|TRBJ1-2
CATLDLAAIHTF
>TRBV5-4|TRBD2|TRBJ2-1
CATNSGRPNERFF
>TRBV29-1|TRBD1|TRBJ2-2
CNVVGQGDHTGELFF
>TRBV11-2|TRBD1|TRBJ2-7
CASSFDRDEQYF
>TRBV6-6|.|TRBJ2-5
CASSPVAEIKYF
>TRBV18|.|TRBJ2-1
CASSPKLRGASYNEQFF
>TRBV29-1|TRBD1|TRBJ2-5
CSFEADRGRAGTQYF
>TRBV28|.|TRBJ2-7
CARSFHYFGSYEQYF
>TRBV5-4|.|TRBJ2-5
CASSPAQVGKTQYF
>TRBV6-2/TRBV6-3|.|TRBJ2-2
CVSSWATSNTGELFF
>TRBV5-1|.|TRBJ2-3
CASSFGVRLETLTDTQYF
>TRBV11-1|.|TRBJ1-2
CTNSLGNQGLYGYTF
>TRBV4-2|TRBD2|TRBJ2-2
CVSSQDQVGGELSF
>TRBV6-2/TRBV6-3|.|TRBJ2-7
CASTYEVPYVQNF
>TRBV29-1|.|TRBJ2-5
CSVEWTMISESHYF
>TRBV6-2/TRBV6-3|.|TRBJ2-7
CASCYSSISYEQYF
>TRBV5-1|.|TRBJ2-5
CASSFEKTQYF
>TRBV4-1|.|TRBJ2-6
CASSQVRADVLTF
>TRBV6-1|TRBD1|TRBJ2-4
CASSATGGFGKNIEYF
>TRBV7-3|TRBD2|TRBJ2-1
CASSPDPGLASNYYNEHFF
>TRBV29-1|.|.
CSAVGHNSQPQYF
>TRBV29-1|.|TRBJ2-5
CSSMDGGETQHF
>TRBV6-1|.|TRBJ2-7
CASTPVSGAPTEKYF
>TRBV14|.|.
CASRAAGVQPQYF
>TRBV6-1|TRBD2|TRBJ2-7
CASTSGGSLTYEQYF
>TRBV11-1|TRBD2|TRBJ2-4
CANNFPGISGTKNIQYF
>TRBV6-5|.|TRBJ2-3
CASSLQSTDTQYF
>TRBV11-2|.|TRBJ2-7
CAGTSNRNPYEQYF
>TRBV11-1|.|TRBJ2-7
CASWGKGSCEDYF
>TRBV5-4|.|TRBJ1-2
CASSLTFGGSYGYTF
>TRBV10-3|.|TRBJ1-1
CAITDNTQNIEALF
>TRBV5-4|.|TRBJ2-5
CANNPAQVGETQYF
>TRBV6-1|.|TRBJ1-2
CTSSPSTESHLLETF
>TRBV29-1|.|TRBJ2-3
CSVEDRTARTDTQYF
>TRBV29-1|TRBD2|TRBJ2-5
CSVGGTNGNRETQYF
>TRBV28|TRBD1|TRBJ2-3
CATTPQRGGGTTDTQYF
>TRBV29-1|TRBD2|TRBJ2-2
CTAGTSAANTGELFF
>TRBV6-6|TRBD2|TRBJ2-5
CASSQWDLLISGRVVETQYF
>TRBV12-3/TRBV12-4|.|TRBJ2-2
CVSRIGENTGELFF
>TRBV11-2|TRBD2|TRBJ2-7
CASSSKGTSGRVSYEQYF
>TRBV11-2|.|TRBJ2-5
CASSPRSVPGVTQYF
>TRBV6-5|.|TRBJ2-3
CASSNPGLGTQYF
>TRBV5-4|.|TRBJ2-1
CASSSLTTGRTYNEQFF
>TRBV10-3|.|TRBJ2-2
CAISPGGNLGTGELFF
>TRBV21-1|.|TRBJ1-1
CASSETGMGIEPFF
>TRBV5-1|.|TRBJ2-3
CTSSLDAGDTQYF
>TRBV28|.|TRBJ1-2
CASTTGQFYGYTF
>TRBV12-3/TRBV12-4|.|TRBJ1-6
CASSAKVHNSPLHF
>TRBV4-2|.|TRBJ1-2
CASSQGPDGLGGMNYGYTF
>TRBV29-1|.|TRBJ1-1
CSVGKTQNTEALF
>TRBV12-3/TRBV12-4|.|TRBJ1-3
CASSFGEAIGNTIYF
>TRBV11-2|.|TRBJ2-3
CASCKRSTGNTDTQYF
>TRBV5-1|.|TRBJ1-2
CASSLAGKYGSTF
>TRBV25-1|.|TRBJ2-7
CASSVGDVFRLEAKYEQYF
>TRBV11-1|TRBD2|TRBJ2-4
CASSLPGTSETKDIQYF
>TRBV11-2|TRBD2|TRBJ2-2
CASSLGLTGGRRTRELFF